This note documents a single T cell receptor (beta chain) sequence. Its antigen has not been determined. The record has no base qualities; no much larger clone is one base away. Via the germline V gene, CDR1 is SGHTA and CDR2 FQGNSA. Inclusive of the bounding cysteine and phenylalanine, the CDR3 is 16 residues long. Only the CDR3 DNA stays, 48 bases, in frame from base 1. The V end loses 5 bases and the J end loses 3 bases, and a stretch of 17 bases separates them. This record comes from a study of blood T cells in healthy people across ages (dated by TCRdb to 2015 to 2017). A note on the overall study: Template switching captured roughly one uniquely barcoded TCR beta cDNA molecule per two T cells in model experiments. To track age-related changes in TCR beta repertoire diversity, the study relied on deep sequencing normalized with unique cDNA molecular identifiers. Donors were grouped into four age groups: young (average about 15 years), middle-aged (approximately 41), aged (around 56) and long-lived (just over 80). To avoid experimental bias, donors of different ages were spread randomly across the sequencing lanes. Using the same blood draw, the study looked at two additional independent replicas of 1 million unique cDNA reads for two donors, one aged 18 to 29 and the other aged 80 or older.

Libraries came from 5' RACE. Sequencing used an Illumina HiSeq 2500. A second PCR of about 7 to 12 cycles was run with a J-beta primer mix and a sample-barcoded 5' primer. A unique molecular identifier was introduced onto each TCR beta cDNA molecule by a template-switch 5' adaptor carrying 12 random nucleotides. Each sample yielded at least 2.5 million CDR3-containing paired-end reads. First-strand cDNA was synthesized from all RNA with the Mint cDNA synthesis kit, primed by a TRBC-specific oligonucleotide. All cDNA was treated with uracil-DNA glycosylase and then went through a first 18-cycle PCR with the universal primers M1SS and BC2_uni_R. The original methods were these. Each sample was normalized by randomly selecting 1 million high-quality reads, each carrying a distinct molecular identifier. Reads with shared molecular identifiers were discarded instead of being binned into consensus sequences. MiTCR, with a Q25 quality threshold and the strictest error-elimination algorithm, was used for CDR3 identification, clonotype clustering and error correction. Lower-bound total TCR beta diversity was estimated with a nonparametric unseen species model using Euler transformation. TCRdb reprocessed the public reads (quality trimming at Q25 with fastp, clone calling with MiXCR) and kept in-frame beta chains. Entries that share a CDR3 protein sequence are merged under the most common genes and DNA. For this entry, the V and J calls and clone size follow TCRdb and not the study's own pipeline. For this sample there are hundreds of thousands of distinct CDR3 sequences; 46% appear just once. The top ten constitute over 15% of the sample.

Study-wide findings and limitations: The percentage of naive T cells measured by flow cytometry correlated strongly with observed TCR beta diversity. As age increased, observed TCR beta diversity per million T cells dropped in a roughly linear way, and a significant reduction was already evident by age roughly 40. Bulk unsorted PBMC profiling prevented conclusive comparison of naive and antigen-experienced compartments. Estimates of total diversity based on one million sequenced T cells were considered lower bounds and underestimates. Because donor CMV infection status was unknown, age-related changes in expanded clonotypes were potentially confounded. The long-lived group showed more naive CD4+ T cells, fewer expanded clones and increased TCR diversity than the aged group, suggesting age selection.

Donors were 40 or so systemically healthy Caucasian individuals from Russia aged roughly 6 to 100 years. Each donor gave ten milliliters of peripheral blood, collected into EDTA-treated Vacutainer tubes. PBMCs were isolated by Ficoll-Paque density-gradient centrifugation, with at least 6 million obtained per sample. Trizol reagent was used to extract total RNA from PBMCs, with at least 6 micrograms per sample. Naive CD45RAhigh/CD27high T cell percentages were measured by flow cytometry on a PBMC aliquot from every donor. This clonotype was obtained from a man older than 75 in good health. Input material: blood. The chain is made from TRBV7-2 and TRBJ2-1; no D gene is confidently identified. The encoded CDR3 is CASSPNAGHFYNEQFF. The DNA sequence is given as TGTGCCAGCAGCCCCAACGCCGGGCATTTCTACAATGAGCAGTTCTTC.